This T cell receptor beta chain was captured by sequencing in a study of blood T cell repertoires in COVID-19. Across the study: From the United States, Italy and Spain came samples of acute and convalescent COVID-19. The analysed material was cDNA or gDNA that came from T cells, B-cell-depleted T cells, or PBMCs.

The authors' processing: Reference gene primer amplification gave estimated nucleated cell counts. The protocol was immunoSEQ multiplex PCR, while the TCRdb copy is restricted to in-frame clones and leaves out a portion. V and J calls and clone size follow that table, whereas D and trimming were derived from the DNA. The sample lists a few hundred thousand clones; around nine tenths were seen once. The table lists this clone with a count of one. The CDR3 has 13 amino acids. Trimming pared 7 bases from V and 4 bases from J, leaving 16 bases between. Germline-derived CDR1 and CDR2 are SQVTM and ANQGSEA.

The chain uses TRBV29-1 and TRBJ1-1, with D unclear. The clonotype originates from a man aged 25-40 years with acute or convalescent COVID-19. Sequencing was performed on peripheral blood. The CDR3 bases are TGCAGCGGCGGAGGGCCCTTGGGCACTGAAGCTTTCTTT. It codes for CSGGGPLGTEAFF. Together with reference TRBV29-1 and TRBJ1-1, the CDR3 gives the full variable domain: SAVISQKPSRDICQRGTSLTIQCQVDSQVTMMFWYRQQPGQSLTLIATANQGSEATYESGFVIDKFPISRPNLTFSTLTVSNMSPEDSSIYLCSGGGPLGTEAFFGQGTRLTVV.